This T cell receptor beta chain appears in the sequencing data of a study of cytomegalovirus exposure and HLA in healthy donors. The study, taken as a whole, reports: Analysis was carried out at a later point, and it linked a missense DCLRE1C variant to TCR beta V- and J-gene trimming. Some public TCRs appeared in many individuals, while most sequences were rare.

The CDR3 spans 16 residues. Germline CDR1 LNHDA, CDR2 SQIVND (reference sequence). The PCR had 60 Vbeta and 13 Jbeta primers. Sequencing used immunoSEQ multiplex PCR; TCRdb keeps in-frame clones, though not all of them. Of roughly 93,000 clones in the sample, around 81% were seen once. With respect to this clone: No antigen is known for it. An end of the junction does not agree with germline; a read error may underlie this. Other DNA sequences from this sample encode an identical CDR3 as well.

V usage is TRBV19 and J usage is TRBJ2-5; TRBD2 matches 7 bases. This TCR came from a man aged 30 to 45 in good health and CMV-seronegative. The sample comprised PBMCs. This CDR3 is CASSIVYGQGGQTQYF. The CDR3 region has the DNA TGTGCCAGTAGCATAGTCTATGGGCAGGGAGGGCAGACCCAGTACTTC.